This TCR beta chain was obtained from a study of blood T cell repertoires in COVID-19. This clone was detected only a few times. The CDR3 is 14 amino acids. The germline CDR1 and CDR2 sequences are SGHTA and FQGNSA. V was trimmed by 1 base and J by 7 bases, leaving 11 bases between them. In the original processing: Nucleated cell counts were estimated from reference gene primer amplification. TCRdb keeps only in-frame clones here, not all; method: immunoSEQ multiplex PCR. That table is the source of V, J and clone size, and D and trimming were worked out from the DNA. The table includes about 120,000 clones, 70% to 85% detected once.

The receptor was isolated from a man aged 70-80 years with active or convalescent COVID-19. Sequences were obtained from peripheral blood. This chain uses TRBV7-2 with TRBJ1-3, with D maybe TRBD1 (5 bases). CDR3 loop: CASSLEGTRNTIYF. The DNA for the CDR3 is TGTGCCAGCAGCTTAGAAGGGACTCGGAACACCATATATTTT.